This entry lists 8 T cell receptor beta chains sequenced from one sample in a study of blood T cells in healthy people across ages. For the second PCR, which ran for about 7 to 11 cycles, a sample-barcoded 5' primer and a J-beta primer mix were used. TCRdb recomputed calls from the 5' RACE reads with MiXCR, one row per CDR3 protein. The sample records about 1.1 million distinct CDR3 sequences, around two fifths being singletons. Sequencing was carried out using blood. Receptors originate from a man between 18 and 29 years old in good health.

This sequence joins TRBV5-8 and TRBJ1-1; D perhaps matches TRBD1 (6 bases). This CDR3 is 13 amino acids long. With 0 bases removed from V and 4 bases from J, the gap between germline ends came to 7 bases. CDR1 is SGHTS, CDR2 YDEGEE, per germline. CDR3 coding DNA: TGTGCCAGCAGCTTGGAGACAGGCACTGAAGCTTTCTTT. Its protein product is CASSLETGTEAFF.

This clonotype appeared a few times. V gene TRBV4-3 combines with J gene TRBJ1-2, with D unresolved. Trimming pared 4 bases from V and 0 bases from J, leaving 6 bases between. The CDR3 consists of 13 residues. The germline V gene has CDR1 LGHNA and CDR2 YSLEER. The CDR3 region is CASSPHTNYGYTF. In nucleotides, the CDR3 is TGCGCCAGCAGCCCCCATACTAACTATGGCTACACCTTC.

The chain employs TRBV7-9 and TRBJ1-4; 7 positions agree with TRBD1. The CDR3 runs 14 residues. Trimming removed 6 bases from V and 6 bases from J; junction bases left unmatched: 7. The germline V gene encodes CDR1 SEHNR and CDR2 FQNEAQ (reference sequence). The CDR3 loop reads CASRRQGAYEKLFF. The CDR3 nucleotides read TGTGCCAGCAGACGACAGGGCGCGTATGAAAAACTGTTTTTT. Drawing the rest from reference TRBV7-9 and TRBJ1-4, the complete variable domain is DTGVSQNPRHKITKRGQNVTFRCDPISEHNRLYWYRQTLGQGPEFLTYFQNEAQLEKSRLLSDRFSAERPKGSFSTLEIQRTEQGDSAMYLCASRRQGAYEKLFFGSGTQLSVL.

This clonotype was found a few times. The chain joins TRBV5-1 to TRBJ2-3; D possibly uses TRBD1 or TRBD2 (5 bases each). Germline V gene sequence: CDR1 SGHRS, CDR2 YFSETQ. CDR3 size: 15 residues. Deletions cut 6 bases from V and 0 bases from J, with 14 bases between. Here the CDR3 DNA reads TGCGCCAGCACCCCCGGGGACGCTAGCACAGATACGCAGTATTTT. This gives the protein CASTPGDASTDTQYF.

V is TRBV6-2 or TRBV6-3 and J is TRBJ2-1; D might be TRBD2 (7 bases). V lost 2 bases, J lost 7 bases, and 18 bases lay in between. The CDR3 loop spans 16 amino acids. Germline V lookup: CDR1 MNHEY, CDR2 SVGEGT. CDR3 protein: CASSYPRAGARNEQFF. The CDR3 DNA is TGTGCCAGCAGTTACCCTCGGGCGGGGGCCAGAAATGAGCAGTTCTTC.

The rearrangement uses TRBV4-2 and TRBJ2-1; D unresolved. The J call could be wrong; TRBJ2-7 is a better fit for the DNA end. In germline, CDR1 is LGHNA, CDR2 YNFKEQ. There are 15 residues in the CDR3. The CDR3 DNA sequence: TGTGCCAGCAGCCAAGAAGAGCCGACCTACAATGAGCAGTACTTC. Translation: CASSQEEPTYNEQYF.

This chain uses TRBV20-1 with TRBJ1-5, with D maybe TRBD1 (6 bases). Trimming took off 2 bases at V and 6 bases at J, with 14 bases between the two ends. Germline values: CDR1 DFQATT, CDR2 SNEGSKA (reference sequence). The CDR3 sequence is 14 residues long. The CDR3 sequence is CSARTGRMGQPQHF. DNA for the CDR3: TGCAGTGCTAGAACAGGGAGAATGGGTCAGCCCCAGCATTTT.

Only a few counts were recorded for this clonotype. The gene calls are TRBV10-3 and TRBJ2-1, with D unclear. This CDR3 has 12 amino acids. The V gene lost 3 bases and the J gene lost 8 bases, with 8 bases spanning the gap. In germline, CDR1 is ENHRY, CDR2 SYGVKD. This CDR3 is CAISEFADEQFF. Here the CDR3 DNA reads TGTGCCATCAGTGAATTTGCTGATGAGCAGTTCTTC.